Listed here are 16 T cell receptor beta chains from one sample, sequenced in a study of blood T cell repertoires in COVID-19 (dated by TCRdb to about 2020). Library generation was performed with the immunoSEQ multiplex PCR assay. Drawn from immuneACCESS, this table holds only the in-frame rearrangements with V and J called that TCRdb kept. Clones are partly lost; checked studies trace under half to an unresolved V gene and leave the rest unexplained. The sample table contains 400,000 to 450,000 clones; only one count was recorded for more than 80% of them. 0.95% to 1.3% of the sample is held by the ten biggest clonotypes. Sequencing was done on a sample of PBMCs or T cells enriched from blood (not recorded which). These receptor sequences come from a man younger than 45 who had recovered from COVID-19.

This chain uses TRBV19 with TRBJ1-6; possible D gene TRBD1, 5 bases. The V gene's germline CDR1 is LNHDA and CDR2 SQIVND (reference sequence). Trimming removed 7 bases from V and 8 bases from J, with 15 bases in between. The CDR3 contains 14 residues. As DNA, the CDR3 is TGTGCCAGTACCCTGCAGGGTGGGGATTCACCCCTCCACTTT. Translating gives CASTLQGGDSPLHF.

The V call is TRBV6-1, the J call TRBJ2-7; 10 bases agree with TRBD1. This CDR3 is 16 amino acids long. J lost 2 bases, V lost 2 bases, and 6 bases had no gene match. Per germline, CDR1 MNHNS and CDR2 SASEGT. The CDR3 bases are TGTGCCAGCAGTGAAATTTTGGGGACAGGGGCCTACGAGCAGTACTTC. Protein sequence: CASSEILGTGAYEQYF.

V usage is TRBV28 and J usage is TRBJ1-6; no firm D call. Germline CDR1 reads MDHEN; CDR2 reads SYDVKM. The CDR3 has 12 amino acids. V was shortened by 6 bases and J by 6 bases, with 6 bases between the two germline ends. The CDR3 sequence is CASRTGNSPLHF. CDR3 sequence (DNA): TGTGCCAGCAGGACGGGTAATTCACCCCTCCACTTT.

J is TRBJ1-1 and V is TRBV27; D unclear. The CDR3 has 13 amino acids. Germline CDR1 is MNHEY and CDR2 is SMNVEV (reference sequence). V gave up 8 bases and J gave up 1 base, with 11 bases separating them. CDR3 in amino acids: CASSHSPNTEAFF. The CDR3 DNA reads as TGTGCCAGCTCTCACTCACCGAACACTGAAGCTTTCTTT.

Notes on this clone: A read error is possible here, since a much larger clone lies one base away. This specimen includes other DNA sequences encoding the same CDR3. The chain is built from TRBV6-5 and TRBJ2-7; 7 bases match TRBD1. The J segment lost 5 bases and the V segment lost 3 bases, leaving 4 bases of the junction unmatched. This CDR3 region has 13 residues. Germline CDR1 MNHEY, CDR2 SVGAGI. CDR3 DNA sequence: TGTGCCAGCAGTTATTCGAGGGGGCACGAGCAGTACTTC. Translated, it gives CASSYSRGHEQYF.

The chain uses TRBV2 and TRBJ2-1, with 7 bases lining up with TRBD2. The CDR3 runs 12 residues. The germline V gene has CDR1 SNHLY and CDR2 FYNNEI. Losses at the gene ends were 5 bases for V and 9 bases for J; bases not matched to a gene: 4. The CDR3 is CASSRSGTEQFF. The DNA for the CDR3 is TGTGCCAGCAGTCGAAGCGGGACTGAGCAGTTCTTC.

This sequence joins TRBV2 and TRBJ1-2; 8 nucleotides agree with TRBD1. The V and J ends lost 7 bases and 2 bases, in that order; junction bases with no gene match: 6. This CDR3 region has 14 residues. CDR1 is SNHLY and CDR2 is FYNNEI in the germline V gene. The CDR3 DNA follows: TGTGCCAGCAAATTGGACAGGGACAACTATGGCTACACCTTC. It specifies CASKLDRDNYGYTF.

The V call is TRBV4-1, the J call TRBJ1-3; D may be TRBD1 (6 bases). Germline V gene data show CDR1 as MGHRA and CDR2 as YSYEKL. There are 16 residues in the CDR3. V dropped 1 base and J dropped 4 bases, with 14 bases sitting between them. CDR3 DNA: TGCGCCAGCAGCCAAGTGGGGGGGCCCGGAGGAAACACCATATATTTT. It encodes CASSQVGGPGGNTIYF.

This chain links TRBV10-3 with TRBJ2-1; D is ambiguous. Germline loops: CDR1 ENHRY, CDR2 SYGVKD. The CDR3 has 12 residues. The ends were cut back, 2 bases at V and 6 bases at J, with 5 bases in the middle. Here the CDR3 DNA reads TGTGCCATCAGTGAGGTCGGCAATGAGCAGTTCTTC. Residues: CAISEVGNEQFF.

The chain links TRBV25-1 to TRBJ2-6; D is unresolved. V dropped 1 base and J dropped 3 bases, with 4 bases sitting between them. CDR3 length: 14 amino acids. The V gene's germline CDR1 is MGHDK and CDR2 SYGVNS. Here the CDR3 DNA reads TGTGCCAGCAGTGAATCGGGTGGGGCCAACGTCCTGACTTTC. Protein sequence: CASSESGGANVLTF. Variable domain in full (rest from reference TRBV25-1 and TRBJ2-6): EADIYQTPRYLVIGTGKKITLECSQTMGHDKMYWYQQDPGMELHLIHYSYGVNSTEKGDLSSESTVSRIRTEHFPLTLESARPSHTSQYLCASSESGGANVLTFGAGSRLTVL.

This clone was recorded only once. The chain joins TRBV28 to TRBJ1-3; D unclear. Germline values: CDR1 MDHEN, CDR2 SYDVKM. V lost 3 bases to trimming and J lost 0 bases, with 6 bases between them. CDR3 length: 14 residues. The CDR3, as DNA: TGTGCCAGCAGTTTCGGGTACTCTGGAAACACCATATATTTT. It encodes CASSFGYSGNTIYF.

The chain has TRBV19 and TRBJ2-1, with 9 positions matching TRBD2. The CDR3 has 19 amino acids. Germline assignment: CDR1 LNHDA and CDR2 SQIVND (reference sequence). J gave up 0 bases and V 1 base, and 10 bases lay outside the gene matches. CDR3 coding DNA: TGTGCCAGTAGTATAGTTGGCGCGGGAGGGCCGACCTCCTACAATGAGCAGTTCTTC. It translates to CASSIVGAGGPTSYNEQFF.

This rearrangement joins TRBV6-5 to TRBJ2-5; D call uncertain. CDR1 MNHEY and CDR2 SVGAGI come from the germline V gene. V lost 0 bases to trimming and J lost 1 base, with 9 bases between them. This CDR3 is built from 15 residues. CDR3 nucleotide sequence: TGTGCCAGCAGTTACTCGTCACATACCCAAGAGACCCAGTACTTC. This translates into CASSYSSHTQETQYF.

The count of this clone is one. CDR3 DNA sequence: TGCGCCAGCAGCTTGGGGGGGACAGTACCTAATGAAAAACTGTTTTTT. It yields the protein CASSLGGTVPNEKLFF. This chain uses TRBV5-1 with TRBJ1-4; 7 bases agree with TRBD1. The junction had 5 bases not matched to a gene; V was cut back by 0 bases and J by 3 bases. Germline V CDR1 and CDR2: SGHRS, YFSETQ. The CDR3 has 16 amino acids.

The chain uses TRBV5-5 and TRBJ2-5, with TRBD2 as a possible D gene (7 bases). V dropped 4 bases and J dropped 10 bases, with 17 bases sitting between them. The CDR3 totals 13 residues. CDR1 is SGHKS and CDR2 is YYEKEE in the germline V gene (reference sequence). As DNA, the CDR3 is TGTGCCAGCAGCGACCCCCGAGGGGGGGGCCAGTACTTC. Translation: CASSDPRGGGQYF.

V is TRBV10-2 and J is TRBJ1-3; 7 bases are shared with TRBD1. V lost 0 bases, J lost 2 bases, and 4 bases stayed unmatched. The CDR3 runs 16 residues. The germline V gene has CDR1 WSHSY and CDR2 SAAADI. The CDR3 nucleotides read TGCGCCAGCAGTGAGTCACCCGGGACAGCTGGAAACACCATATATTTT. It specifies CASSESPGTAGNTIYF.